This T cell receptor (beta chain) was documented in a study of T-cell reconstitution after alpha-beta-depleted transplantation in children. Study results and limitations: Recipient T cells and thymic progenitors that survived gave rise to the high TCRbeta diversity observed at day 60 in some patients. Newly produced T cells mostly accounted for T-cell counts and diversity one year post-transplant. Approximately two months post-transplant, alpha-beta T cells reportedly originated from several hundred expanded graft clones.

The TCRbeta library was prepared with unique molecular identifiers. MiXCR, run by TCRdb on the PCR reads, gives a single entry per CDR3 protein. The sample carries some 440,000 distinct CDR3 sequences, 15% to 20% recorded once. The CDR3 is 14 residues long. This clonotype was seen ten or more times. The antigen remains undetermined. The clonotype comes from a boy younger than two who had a stem cell transplant for Wiskott-Aldrich syndrome, so the T cells may come from the graft donor. Source: PBMCs, mostly from graft donor cells, taken 360 days after TCRalphabeta/CD19-depleted stem cell transplant. The rearrangement uses TRBV21-1 and TRBJ2-3; TRBD1, the table's D call, was not compared with the DNA. TRBV21-1 is tagged as a pseudogene. In DNA form, the CDR3 reads TGTGCCAGCAGCAAGAGATCCGGACAGGGTTCGCAGTATTTT. This sequence encodes CASSKRSGQGSQYF.